These T cell receptor beta chains were read from a single sample in a study of response to subunit inactivated influenza vaccine. Each CDR3 protein gets one entry after TCRdb re-called the RT-PCR reads with MiXCR. This table holds about 650,000 distinct CDR3 sequences, less than 20% found once. The material sequenced was PBMCs from blood, taken about 12 days after vaccination. Every receptor here comes from a man in his fifties or sixties who received an inactivated influenza vaccine. The CDR3 runs from the conserved cysteine through the conserved F or W. D genes are given only for firm matches.

length: 17
V: TRBV5-1
J: TRBJ2-3
D: NA
CDR3: CASSLERQTRVPDTQYF

length: 13
V: TRBV12-3/TRBV12-4
J: TRBJ2-7
D: NA
CDR3: CASSPDIPGSAYF

length: 13
V: TRBV10-3
J: TRBJ2-7
D: NA
CDR3: CAISEPASNEQYF

length: 15
V: TRBV3-1
J: TRBJ1-3
D: NA
CDR3: CASSLGTHSGNTIYF

length: 13
V: TRBV20-1
J: TRBJ2-5
D: NA
CDR3: CSARTGAEETQYF

length: 16
V: TRBV7-9
J: TRBJ1-3
D: TRBD1
CDR3: CASSSGTVTSGNTIYF

length: 19
V: TRBV4-1
J: TRBJ2-5
D: TRBD2
CDR3: CASSQDWPGGGPREETQYF

length: 15
V: TRBV19
J: TRBJ2-1
D: NA
CDR3: CASSISPGSHNEQFF

length: 15
V: TRBV14
J: TRBJ2-3
D: NA
CDR3: CASSQDILFTDTQYF

length: 14
V: TRBV12-3/TRBV12-4
J: TRBJ2-3
D: NA
CDR3: CASSRSDGTDTQYF

length: 18
V: TRBV11-2
J: TRBJ2-3
D: NA
CDR3: CASSLFLGEADYTDTQYF

length: 15
V: TRBV7-9
J: TRBJ2-7
D: TRBD1
CDR3: CASSTFRGSPYEQYF

length: 12
V: TRBV20-1
J: TRBJ2-5
D: NA
CDR3: CSAGSLQETQYF

length: 17
V: TRBV20-1
J: TRBJ2-3
D: TRBD2
CDR3: CSANGLAGGESTDTQYF

length: 15
V: TRBV7-9
J: TRBJ2-5
D: TRBD2
CDR3: CASSLAREGQETQYF

length: 17
V: TRBV7-2
J: TRBJ2-7
D: NA
CDR3: CASSPNTFGELPYEQYF

length: 12
V: TRBV24-1
J: TRBJ2-1
D: NA
CDR3: CATSERGAEQFF

length: 14
V: TRBV7-2
J: TRBJ2-7
D: NA
CDR3: CASTMGMSSYEQYF

length: 15
V: TRBV7-2
J: TRBJ2-2
D: NA
CDR3: CASSPRGDNTGELFF

length: 15
V: TRBV10-2
J: TRBJ2-1
D: TRBD2
CDR3: CVSTFPGGAWNEQFF

length: 14
V: TRBV5-4
J: TRBJ2-7
D: TRBD1
CDR3: CASNPGQNSYEQYF

length: 14
V: TRBV7-1
J: TRBJ2-5
D: TRBD2
CDR3: CASSPGLAGTLQYF

length: 15
V: TRBV7-2
J: TRBJ2-7
D: NA
CDR3: CASSSLTVTYYEQYF

length: 14
V: TRBV5-1
J: TRBJ2-1
D: NA
CDR3: CASSFEKTYNEQFF

length: 13
V: TRBV24-1
J: TRBJ1-5
D: NA
CDR3: CATSWGLNQPQHF

length: 15
V: TRBV12-3/TRBV12-4
J: TRBJ2-3
D: TRBD2
CDR3: CASSLGGGLTDTQYF

length: 13
V: TRBV6-2/TRBV6-3
J: TRBJ1-2
D: TRBD1
CDR3: CASTEGARNGYTF

length: 14
V: TRBV20-1
J: TRBJ1-2
D: NA
CDR3: CTPIIQGVHYGYTF

length: 16
V: TRBV11-2
J: TRBJ2-1
D: TRBD2
CDR3: CASMRLAGGRYNEQFF

length: 15
V: TRBV5-1
J: TRBJ2-5
D: TRBD2
CDR3: CASSVAGGYQETQYF

length: 15
V: TRBV27
J: TRBJ2-1
D: NA
CDR3: CASSFPPGPPTEQFF

length: 12
V: TRBV5-1
J: TRBJ2-2
D: NA
CDR3: CARPTGHGELFF

length: 13
V: TRBV28
J: TRBJ2-7
D: NA
CDR3: CASSKPGTYEQYF

length: 13
V: TRBV20-1
J: TRBJ1-1
D: NA
CDR3: CSARAVMNTEAFF

length: 16
V: TRBV6-1
J: TRBJ2-1
D: TRBD2
CDR3: CASSGGGQPGLAEQFF

length: 10
V: TRBV29-1
J: TRBJ1-2
D: NA
CDR3: CSAIDSGYTF

length: 16
V: TRBV12-3/TRBV12-4
J: TRBJ2-2
D: TRBD2
CDR3: CASSFLAGSTPGELFF

length: 18
V: TRBV12-3/TRBV12-4
J: TRBJ1-5
D: NA
CDR3: CASSFNRAGTWAHQPQHF

length: 15
V: TRBV6-5
J: TRBJ1-1
D: NA
CDR3: CASRYGSGSPFEAFF

length: 14
V: TRBV30
J: TRBJ2-1
D: TRBD2
CDR3: CAWNPAGGYNEQFF

length: 13
V: TRBV20-1
J: TRBJ2-4
D: NA
CDR3: CSASRSIKNIQYF

length: 18
V: TRBV5-1
J: TRBJ2-7
D: TRBD2
CDR3: CASSMNAGTSGTLYEQYF

length: 16
V: TRBV18
J: TRBJ2-3
D: TRBD1
CDR3: CASSPPVGTGTDTQYF

length: 14
V: TRBV4-1
J: TRBJ2-5
D: TRBD1
CDR3: CASSQATGEETQYF

length: 15
V: TRBV6-2/TRBV6-3
J: TRBJ1-5
D: NA
CDR3: CASSYSVLDNQPQHF

length: 18
V: TRBV11-3
J: TRBJ1-1
D: TRBD1
CDR3: CASSLTDRPPGGDTEAFF

length: 14
V: TRBV29-1
J: TRBJ2-7
D: TRBD2
CDR3: CSVELAGEIYEQYF

length: 16
V: TRBV6-2/TRBV6-3
J: TRBJ1-1
D: NA
CDR3: CASSYSYGGLNTEAFF

length: 17
V: TRBV27
J: TRBJ2-1
D: NA
CDR3: CASSTRPSSGSYNEQFF

length: 14
V: TRBV20-1
J: TRBJ2-3
D: TRBD2
CDR3: CSAKFLAGADTQYF

length: 14
V: TRBV3-1
J: TRBJ2-1
D: NA
CDR3: CASSPRGDYNEQFF

length: 18
V: TRBV27
J: TRBJ2-3
D: NA
CDR3: CASSQEHPGKVSTDTQYF

length: 17
V: TRBV14
J: TRBJ2-3
D: NA
CDR3: CASSQDKNWQGWDTQYF

length: 16
V: TRBV14
J: TRBJ2-2
D: TRBD1
CDR3: CASSARDRGETGELFF

length: 12
V: TRBV5-1
J: TRBJ1-4
D: NA
CDR3: CASRSGNEKLFF

length: 17
V: TRBV14
J: TRBJ2-5
D: NA
CDR3: CASSQDSIWGREETQYF